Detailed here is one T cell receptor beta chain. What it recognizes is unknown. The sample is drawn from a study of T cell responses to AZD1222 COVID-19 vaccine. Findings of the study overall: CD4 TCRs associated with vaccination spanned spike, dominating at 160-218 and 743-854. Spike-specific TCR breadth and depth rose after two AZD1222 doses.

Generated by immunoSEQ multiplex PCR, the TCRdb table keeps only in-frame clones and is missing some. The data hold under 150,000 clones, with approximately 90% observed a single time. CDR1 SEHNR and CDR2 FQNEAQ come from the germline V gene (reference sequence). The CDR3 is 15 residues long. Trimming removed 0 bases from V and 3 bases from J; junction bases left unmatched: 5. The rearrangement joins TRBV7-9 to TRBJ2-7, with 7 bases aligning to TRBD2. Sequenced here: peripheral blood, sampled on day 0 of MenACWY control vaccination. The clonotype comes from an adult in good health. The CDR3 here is CASSLAAGRDYEQYF. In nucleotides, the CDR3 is TGTGCCAGCAGCTTAGCAGCGGGACGGGACTACGAGCAGTACTTC.